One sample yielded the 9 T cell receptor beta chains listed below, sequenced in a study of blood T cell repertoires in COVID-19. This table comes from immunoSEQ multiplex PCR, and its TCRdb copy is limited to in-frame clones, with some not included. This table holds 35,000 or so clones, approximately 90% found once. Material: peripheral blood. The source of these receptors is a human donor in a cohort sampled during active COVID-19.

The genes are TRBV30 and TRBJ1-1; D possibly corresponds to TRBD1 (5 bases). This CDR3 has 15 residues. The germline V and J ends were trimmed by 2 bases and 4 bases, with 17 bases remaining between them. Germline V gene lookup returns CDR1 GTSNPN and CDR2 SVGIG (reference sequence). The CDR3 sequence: CAWSSGDPRVTEAFF. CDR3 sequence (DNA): TGTGCCTGGAGTTCGGGGGACCCGAGGGTCACTGAAGCTTTCTTT. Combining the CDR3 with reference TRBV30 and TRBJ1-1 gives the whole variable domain SQTIHQWPATLVQPVGSPLSLECTVEGTSNPNLYWYRQAAGRGLQLLFYSVGIGQISSEVPQNLSASRPQDRQFILSSKKLLLSDSGFYLCAWSSGDPRVTEAFFGQGTRLTVV.

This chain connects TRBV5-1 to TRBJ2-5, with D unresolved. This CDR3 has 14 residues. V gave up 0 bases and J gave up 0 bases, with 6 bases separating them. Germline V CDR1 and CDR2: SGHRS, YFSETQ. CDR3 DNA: TGCGCCAGCAGCTTGGACAGAAACCAAGAGACCCAGTACTTC. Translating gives CASSLDRNQETQYF.

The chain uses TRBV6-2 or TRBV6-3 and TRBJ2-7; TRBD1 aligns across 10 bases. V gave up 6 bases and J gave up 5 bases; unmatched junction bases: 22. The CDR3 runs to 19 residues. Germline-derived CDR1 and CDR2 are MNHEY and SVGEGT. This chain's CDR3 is CASSPVRQGARTGSNEQYF. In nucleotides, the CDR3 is TGTGCCAGCAGCCCCGTACGACAGGGGGCGCGAACGGGGTCTAACGAGCAGTACTTC.

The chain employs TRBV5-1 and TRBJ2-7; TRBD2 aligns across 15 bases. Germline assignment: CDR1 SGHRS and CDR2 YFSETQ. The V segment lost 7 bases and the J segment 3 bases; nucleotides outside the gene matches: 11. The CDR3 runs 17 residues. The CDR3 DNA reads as TGCGCCAGCCCCGGACTAGCGGGAGGGCCTGGAGGCTACGAGCAGTACTTC. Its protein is CASPGLAGGPGGYEQYF.

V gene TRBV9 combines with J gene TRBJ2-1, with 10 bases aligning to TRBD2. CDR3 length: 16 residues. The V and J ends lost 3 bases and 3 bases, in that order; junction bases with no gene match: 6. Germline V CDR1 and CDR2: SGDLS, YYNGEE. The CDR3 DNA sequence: TGTGCCAGCAGCGCCGCACTAGCGGGGCACTACAATGAGCAGTTCTTC. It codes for CASSAALAGHYNEQFF.

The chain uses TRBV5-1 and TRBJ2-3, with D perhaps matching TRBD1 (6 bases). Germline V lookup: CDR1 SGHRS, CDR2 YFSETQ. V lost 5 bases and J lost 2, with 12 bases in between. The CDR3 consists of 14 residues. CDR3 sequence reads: CASSRDIFTDTQYF. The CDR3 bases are TGCGCCAGCAGTCGGGACATATTCACAGATACGCAGTATTTT. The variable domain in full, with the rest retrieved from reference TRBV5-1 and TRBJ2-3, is KAGVTQTPRYLIKTRGQQVTLSCSPISGHRSVSWYQQTPGQGLQFLFEYFSETQRNKGNFPGRFSGRQFSNSRSEMNVSTLELGDSALYLCASSRDIFTDTQYFGPGTRLTVL.

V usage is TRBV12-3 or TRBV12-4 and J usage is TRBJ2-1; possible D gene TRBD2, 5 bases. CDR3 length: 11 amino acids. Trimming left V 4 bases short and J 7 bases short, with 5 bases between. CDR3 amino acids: CASSWRNEQFF. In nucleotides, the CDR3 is TGTGCCAGCAGTTGGAGGAATGAGCAGTTCTTC.

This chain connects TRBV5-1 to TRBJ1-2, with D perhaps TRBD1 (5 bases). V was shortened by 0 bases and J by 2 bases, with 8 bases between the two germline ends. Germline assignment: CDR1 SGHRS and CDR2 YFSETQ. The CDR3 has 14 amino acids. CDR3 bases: TGCGCCAGCAGCTTGGGGGACTTAAACTATGGCTACACCTTC. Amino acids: CASSLGDLNYGYTF.

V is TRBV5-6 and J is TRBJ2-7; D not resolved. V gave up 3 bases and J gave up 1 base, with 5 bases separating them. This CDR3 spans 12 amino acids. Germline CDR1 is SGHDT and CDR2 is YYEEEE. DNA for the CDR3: TGTGCCAGCAGCTCACTTTCCTACGAGCAGTACTTC. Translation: CASSSLSYEQYF.